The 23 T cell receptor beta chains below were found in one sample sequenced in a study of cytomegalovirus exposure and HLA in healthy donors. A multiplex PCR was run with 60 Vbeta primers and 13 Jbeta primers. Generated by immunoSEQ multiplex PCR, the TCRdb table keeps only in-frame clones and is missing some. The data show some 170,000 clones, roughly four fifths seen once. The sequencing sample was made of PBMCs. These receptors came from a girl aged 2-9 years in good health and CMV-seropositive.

The CDR3 region is CASSLGLAGEADTQYF. The DNA for the CDR3 is TGTGCCAGCAGCTTAGGACTAGCGGGAGAGGCAGATACGCAGTATTTT. The chain joins TRBV7-9 to TRBJ2-3, with 12 positions matching TRBD2. This CDR3 comprises 16 residues. CDR1 and CDR2 (germline): SEHNR, FQNEAQ (reference sequence). The V segment lost 1 base and the J segment 4 bases; nucleotides outside the gene matches: 3.

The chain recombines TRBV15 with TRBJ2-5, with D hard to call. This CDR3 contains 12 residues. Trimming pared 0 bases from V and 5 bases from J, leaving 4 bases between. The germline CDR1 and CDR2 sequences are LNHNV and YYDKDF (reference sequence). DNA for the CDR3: TGTGCCACCAGCAGAGAACGGGAGACCCAGTACTTC. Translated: CATSRERETQYF.

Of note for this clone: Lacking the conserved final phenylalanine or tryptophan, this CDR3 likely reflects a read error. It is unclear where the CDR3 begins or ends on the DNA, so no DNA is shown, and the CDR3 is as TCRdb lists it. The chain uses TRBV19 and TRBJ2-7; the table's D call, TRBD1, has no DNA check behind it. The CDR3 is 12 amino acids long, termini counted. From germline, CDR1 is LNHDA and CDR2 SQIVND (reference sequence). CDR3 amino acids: CTSSIDRGPLLI.

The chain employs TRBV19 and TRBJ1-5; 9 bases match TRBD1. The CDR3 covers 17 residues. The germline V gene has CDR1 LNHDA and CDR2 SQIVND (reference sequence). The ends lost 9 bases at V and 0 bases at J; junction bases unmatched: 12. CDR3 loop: CASGSQGAGYSNQPQHF. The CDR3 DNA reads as TGTGCCAGCGGTTCACAGGGGGCGGGGTATAGCAATCAGCCCCAGCATTTT. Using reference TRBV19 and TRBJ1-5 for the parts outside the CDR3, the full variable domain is DGGITQSPKYLFRKEGQNVTLSCEQNLNHDAMYWYRQDPGQGLRLIYYSQIVNDFQKGDIAEGYSVSREKKESFPLTVTSAQKNPTAFYLCASGSQGAGYSNQPQHFGDGTRLSIL.

As DNA, the CDR3 is TGCGCCAGCAGCCACCTACAGAGAACCGTTAACTATGGCTACACCTTC. This gives the protein CASSHLQRTVNYGYTF. The chain couples TRBV4-1 to TRBJ1-2; D gene unclear. Germline V gene lookup returns CDR1 MGHRA and CDR2 YSYEKL. With 3 bases removed from V and 1 base from J, the gap between germline ends came to 15 bases. The length of the CDR3 is 16 residues.

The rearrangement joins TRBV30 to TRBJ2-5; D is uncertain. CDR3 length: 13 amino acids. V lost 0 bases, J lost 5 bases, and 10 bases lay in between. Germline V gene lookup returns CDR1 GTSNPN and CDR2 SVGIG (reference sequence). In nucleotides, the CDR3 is TGTGCCTGGAGTGTAGCGTTTCGGGAGACCCAGTACTTC. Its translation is CAWSVAFRETQYF.

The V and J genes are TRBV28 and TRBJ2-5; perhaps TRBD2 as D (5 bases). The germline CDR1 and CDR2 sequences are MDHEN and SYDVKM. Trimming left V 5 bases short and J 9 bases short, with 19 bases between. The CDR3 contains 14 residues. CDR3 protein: CASSLGGSPAAQYF. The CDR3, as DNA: TGTGCCAGCAGTCTGGGTGGCTCCCCAGCGGCCCAGTACTTC.

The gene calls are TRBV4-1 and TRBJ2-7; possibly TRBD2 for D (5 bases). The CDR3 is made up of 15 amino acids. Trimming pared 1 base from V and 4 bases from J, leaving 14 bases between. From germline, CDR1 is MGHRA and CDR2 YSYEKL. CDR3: CASSQGSRGRYEQYF. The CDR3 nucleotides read TGCGCCAGCAGCCAAGGGTCTCGGGGTAGGTACGAGCAGTACTTC.

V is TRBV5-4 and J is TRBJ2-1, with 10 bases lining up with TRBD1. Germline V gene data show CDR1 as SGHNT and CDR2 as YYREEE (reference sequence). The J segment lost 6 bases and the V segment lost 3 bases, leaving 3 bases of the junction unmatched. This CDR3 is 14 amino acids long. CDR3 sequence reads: CASSWGQGSNEQFF. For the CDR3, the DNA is TGTGCCAGCAGCTGGGGACAGGGGAGCAATGAGCAGTTCTTC.

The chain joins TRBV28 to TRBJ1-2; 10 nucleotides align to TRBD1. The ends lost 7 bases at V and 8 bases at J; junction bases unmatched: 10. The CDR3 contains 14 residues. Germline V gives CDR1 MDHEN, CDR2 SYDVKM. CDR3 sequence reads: CASISGTGVKGYTF. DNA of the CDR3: TGTGCCAGCATTTCCGGGACAGGGGTTAAGGGCTACACCTTC.

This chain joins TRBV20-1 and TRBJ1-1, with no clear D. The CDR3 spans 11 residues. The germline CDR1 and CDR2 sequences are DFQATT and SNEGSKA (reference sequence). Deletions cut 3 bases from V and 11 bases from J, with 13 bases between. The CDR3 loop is CSARGSLLAFF. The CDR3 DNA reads TGCAGTGCTAGGGGGAGTCTGTTGGCTTTCTTT.

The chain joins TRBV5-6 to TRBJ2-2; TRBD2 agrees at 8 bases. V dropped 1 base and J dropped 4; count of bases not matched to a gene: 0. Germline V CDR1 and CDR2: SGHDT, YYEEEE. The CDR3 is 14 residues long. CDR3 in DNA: TGTGCCAGCAGCTTGACTAGCGGCACCGGGGAGCTGTTTTTT. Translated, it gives CASSLTSGTGELFF.

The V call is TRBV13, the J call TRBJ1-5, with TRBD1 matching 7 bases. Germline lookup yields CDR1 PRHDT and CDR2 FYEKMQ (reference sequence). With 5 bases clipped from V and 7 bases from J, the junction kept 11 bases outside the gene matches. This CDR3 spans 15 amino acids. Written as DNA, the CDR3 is TGTGCCAGCAGCGACAACAGGGGCGCAGGGCAGCCCCAGCATTTT. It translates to CASSDNRGAGQPQHF.

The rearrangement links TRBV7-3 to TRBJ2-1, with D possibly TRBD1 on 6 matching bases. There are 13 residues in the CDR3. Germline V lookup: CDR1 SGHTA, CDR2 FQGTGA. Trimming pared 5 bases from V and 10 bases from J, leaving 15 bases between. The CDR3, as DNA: TGTGCCAGCAGCGTCCAACAGGGAGTCGAGCAGTTCTTC. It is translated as CASSVQQGVEQFF.

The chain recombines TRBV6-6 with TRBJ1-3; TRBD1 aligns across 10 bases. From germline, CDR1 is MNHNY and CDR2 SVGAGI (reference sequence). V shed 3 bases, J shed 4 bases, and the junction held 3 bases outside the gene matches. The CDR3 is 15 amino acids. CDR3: CASSYGTGVGNTIYF. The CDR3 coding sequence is TGTGCCAGCAGTTATGGGACAGGGGTCGGAAACACCATATATTTT.

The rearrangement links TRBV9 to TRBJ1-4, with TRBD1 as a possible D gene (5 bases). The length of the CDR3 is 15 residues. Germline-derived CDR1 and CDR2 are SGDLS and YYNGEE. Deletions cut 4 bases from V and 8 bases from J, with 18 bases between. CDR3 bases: TGTGCCAGCAGCCACCAGGGAAGCAGGCAAGAAAAACTGTTTTTT. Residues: CASSHQGSRQEKLFF. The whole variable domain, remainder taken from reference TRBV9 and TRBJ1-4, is DSGVTQTPKHLITATGQRVTLRCSPRSGDLSVYWYQQSLDQGLQFLIQYYNGEERAKGNILERFSAQQFPDLHSELNLSSLELGDSALYFCASSHQGSRQEKLFFGSGTQLSVL.

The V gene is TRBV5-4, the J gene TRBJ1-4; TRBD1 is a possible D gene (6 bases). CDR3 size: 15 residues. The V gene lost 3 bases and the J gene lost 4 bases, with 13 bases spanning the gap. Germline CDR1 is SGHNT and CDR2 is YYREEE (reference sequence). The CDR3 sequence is CASSSSSGVNEKLFF. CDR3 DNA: TGTGCCAGCAGCTCCTCGTCAGGGGTTAATGAAAAACTGTTTTTT.

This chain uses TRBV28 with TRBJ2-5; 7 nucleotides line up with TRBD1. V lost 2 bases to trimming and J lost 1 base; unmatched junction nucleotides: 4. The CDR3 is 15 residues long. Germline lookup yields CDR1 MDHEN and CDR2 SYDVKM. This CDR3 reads CASSLPGDSQETQYF. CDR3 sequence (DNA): TGTGCCAGCAGTTTACCCGGGGACAGCCAAGAGACCCAGTACTTC.

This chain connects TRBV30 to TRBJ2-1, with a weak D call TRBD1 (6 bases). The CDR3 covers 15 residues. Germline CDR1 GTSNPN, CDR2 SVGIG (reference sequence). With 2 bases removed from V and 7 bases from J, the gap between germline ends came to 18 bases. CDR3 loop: CAWSPDSRRLNEQFF. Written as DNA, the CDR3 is TGTGCCTGGAGTCCGGACAGTCGTCGACTAAATGAGCAGTTCTTC.

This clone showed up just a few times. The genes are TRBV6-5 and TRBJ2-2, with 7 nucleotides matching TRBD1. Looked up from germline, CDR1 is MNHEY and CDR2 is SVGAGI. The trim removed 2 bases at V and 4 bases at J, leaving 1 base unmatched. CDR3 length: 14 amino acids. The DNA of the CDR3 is TGTGCCAGCAGTTACCGACAGGGCACCGGGGAGCTGTTTTTT. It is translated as CASSYRQGTGELFF.

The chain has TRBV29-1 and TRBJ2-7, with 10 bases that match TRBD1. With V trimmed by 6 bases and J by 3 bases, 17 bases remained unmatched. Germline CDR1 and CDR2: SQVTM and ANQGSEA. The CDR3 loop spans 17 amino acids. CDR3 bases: TGCAGCGTGAGGGACAGGGGAGGAGTGCCGACTCGCTACGAGCAGTACTTC. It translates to CSVRDRGGVPTRYEQYF.

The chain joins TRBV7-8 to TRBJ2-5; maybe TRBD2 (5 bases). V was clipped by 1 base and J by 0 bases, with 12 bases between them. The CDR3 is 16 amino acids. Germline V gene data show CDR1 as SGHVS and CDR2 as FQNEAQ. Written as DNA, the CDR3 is TGTGCCAGCAGCTTAGAGTCCCCGGGGTACCAAGAGACCCAGTACTTC. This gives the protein CASSLESPGYQETQYF.

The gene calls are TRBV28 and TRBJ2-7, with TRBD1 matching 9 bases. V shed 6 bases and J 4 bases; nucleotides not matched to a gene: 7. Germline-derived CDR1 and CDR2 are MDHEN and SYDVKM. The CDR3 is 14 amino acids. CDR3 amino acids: CASRPGTGRYEQYF. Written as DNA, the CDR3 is TGTGCCAGCAGACCCGGGACAGGGAGGTACGAGCAGTACTTC.